These T cell receptor beta chains were read from a single sample in a study of shared clonotypes between healthy human individuals. Assay: immunoSEQ multiplex PCR; the TCRdb copy retains only in-frame clones and omits some. The sample lists 2.3 million or so clones; approximately 95% were seen once. Sample: naive CD4+ T cells from PBMCs. These receptors all stem from a man in his late teens or twenties in good health. Some clones in this sample may be carry-over from other donors' samples. CDR3s include the opening cysteine and the closing phenylalanine or tryptophan. D genes are given only for firm matches. Size values are once, few and many counts, or a class for expanded clones, and some rows have none.

NA	TRBJ1-3	TRBV10-3	12	NA	TGTGCCATCGGAAGGGGGGGAGACACCATATATTTT	CAIGRGGDTIYF
NA	TRBJ1-4	TRBV30	14	NA	TGTGCCTGGAGTGTTGAAGGGGAAGGCGAAAAACTGTTTTTT	CAWSVEGEGEKLFF
TRBD2	TRBJ2-7	TRBV27	16	NA	TGTGCCAGCAGTTTTCCAATAGCGGGAGAGGGGTACGAGCAGTACTTC	CASSFPIAGEGYEQYF
NA	TRBJ1-5	TRBV6-1	14	few	TGTGCCAGCTCCGTATCCTATAGCAATCAGCCCCAGCATTTT	CASSVSYSNQPQHF
NA	TRBJ2-1	TRBV13	17	NA	TGTGCCAGCAGCCCCGAACCGGGCCGGGGAGGCTACAATGAGCAGTTCTTC	CASSPEPGRGGYNEQFF
NA	TRBJ1-2	TRBV11-1	11	NA	TGTGCCAGCGAAGGGAGGGGTGGCTACACCTTC	CASEGRGGYTF
NA	TRBJ2-5	TRBV9	14	NA	TGTGCCAGCAGCGTAGGGAGCACCCCAGGGACCCAGTACTTC	CASSVGSTPGTQYF
TRBD2	TRBJ2-3	TRBV5-3	19	NA	TGTGCCAGAAGCTTGGGTCCGGGACTAGCGAAGATTAGCACAGATACGCAGTATTTT	CARSLGPGLAKISTDTQYF
NA	TRBJ2-3	TRBV28	14	NA	TGTGCCAGCAGTTTAGATAGCTCCACAGATACGCAGTATTTT	CASSLDSSTDTQYF
NA	TRBJ2-7	TRBV29-1	13	NA	TGCAGCGTGGCACGGGACATATCCTACGAGCAGTACTTC	CSVARDISYEQYF
NA	TRBJ2-1	TRBV7-3	15	NA	TGTGCCAGCAGCTCGATAGCGGACAGTTACAATGAGCAGTTCTTC	CASSSIADSYNEQFF
NA	TRBJ1-1	TRBV29-1	13	NA	TGCAGCGGCGAAACTACTCTCTACACTGAAGCTTTCTTT	CSGETTLYTEAFF
NA	TRBJ2-7	TRBV7-9	13	NA	TGTGCCAGCAGGCGGGACAACTTCTACGAGCAGTACTTC	CASRRDNFYEQYF
NA	TRBJ2-2	TRBV7-2	14	NA	TGTGCCAGCAGCTTAGGCCAAATCACCGGGGAGCTGTTTTTT	CASSLGQITGELFF
TRBD1	TRBJ1-1	TRBV5-1	14	NA	TGCGCCAGCAGCACAGGGGGCGCCGACACTGAAGCTTTCTTT	CASSTGGADTEAFF
TRBD1	TRBJ2-7	TRBV27	16	NA	TGTGCCAGCAGTTCCCGGTTATCGGGACAGATATACGAGCAGTACTTC	CASSSRLSGQIYEQYF
NA	TRBJ2-1	TRBV4-1	16	NA	TGCGCCAGCAGCCAAGCTCCCAAGGGCTCCTACAATGAGCAGTTCTTC	CASSQAPKGSYNEQFF
TRBD2	TRBJ2-5	TRBV9	16	NA	TGTGCCAGCAGCGTAGTTTTTCGGACTAGTGGGAAGACCCAGTACTTC	CASSVVFRTSGKTQYF
TRBD2	TRBJ2-5	TRBV9	14	NA	TGTGCCAGCAGCGCAGGACTAGCGGCCGAATCCCAGTACTTC	CASSAGLAAESQYF
TRBD2	TRBJ2-1	TRBV28	19	once	TGTGCCAGCAGTTTACGATGGACTAGCGGGATCGTCCCCTACAATGAGCAGTTCTTC	CASSLRWTSGIVPYNEQFF
NA	TRBJ2-1	TRBV10-3	18	NA	TGTGCCATCAGTGTAATCAGTAATACTACAATCGGAGGGGATGAGCAGTTCTTC	CAISVISNTTIGGDEQFF
TRBD2	TRBJ2-5	TRBV9	15	NA	TGTGCCAGCAGCGTAGAGGTGACTAGCAGAGAGACCCAGTACTTC	CASSVEVTSRETQYF
NA	TRBJ2-7	TRBV29-1	11	once	TGCAGCGTTGCGGCAGCCTACGAGCAGTACTTC	CSVAAAYEQYF
NA	TRBJ1-1	TRBV29-1	12	NA	TGCAGCGTAGGGAACACGATCGCTGAAGCTTTCTTT	CSVGNTIAEAFF
NA	TRBJ2-1	TRBV5-1	18	NA	TGCGCCAGCAGCTTGGGGCTGGTTGGGAACGAGGCCTACAATGAGCAGTTCTTC	CASSLGLVGNEAYNEQFF
NA	TRBJ2-3	TRBV11-3	13	NA	TGTGCCAGCAGCTCGCAGGGAACAGATACGCAGTATTTT	CASSSQGTDTQYF
TRBD1	TRBJ1-5	TRBV18	16	NA	TGTGCCAGCTCACCACCGGGACAGGGGGCCAATCAGCCCCAGCATTTT	CASSPPGQGANQPQHF
NA	TRBJ1-1	TRBV7-8	13	NA	TGTGCCAGCAGCTTAGGTTCGGAAACTGAAGCTTTCTTT	CASSLGSETEAFF
NA	TRBJ1-5	TRBV18	14	NA	TGTGCCAGCTCTCCCAGTGCGGGGAATCAGCCCCAGCATTTT	CASSPSAGNQPQHF
NA	TRBJ2-3	TRBV9	14	NA	TGTGCCAGCACCGAAAGGGGAGACACAGATACGCAGTATTTT	CASTERGDTDTQYF